This entry describes one T cell receptor (beta chain). TCRdb's copy holds only in-frame clones and misses some; the assay was immunoSEQ multiplex PCR. This table has some 46,000 clones, over 75% appearing once. V lost 6 bases and J 5 bases, leaving 13 bases between the germline ends. This CDR3 has 13 residues. Germline V gene sequence: CDR1 MNHEY, CDR2 SVGAGI. This specimen comes from a study of blood T cell repertoires in COVID-19. In the study overall: PBMCs, B-cell-depleted T cells, or T cells provided the cDNA or gDNA that made up the material.

Sequencing input: peripheral blood. V is TRBV6-5 and J is TRBJ2-5, with TRBD1 as a possible D gene (7 bases). The sequence derives from a man in his fifties or sixties with acute or convalescent COVID-19. As DNA, the CDR3 is TGTGCCAGCAGGCCGACAGGGAGGGAGACCCAGTACTTC. Encoded protein: CASRPTGRETQYF.